Sequencing of this TCR beta chain was carried out in a study of T cell repertoires in cytomegalovirus infection. This clonotype was detected a few times. Its antigen is undetermined. The V and J ends lost 1 base and 0 bases respectively, with 15 bases between them. Germline CDR1 and CDR2: DFQATT and SNEGSKA (reference sequence). The CDR3 covers 16 residues. TCRdb called the reads again in MiXCR, with one record for every CDR3 protein. Of about 770,000 distinct CDR3 sequences in the sample, 25% to 35% are singletons; the top ten hold 13%. General study findings and limits: Frequencies of public TCR beta families were cumulated, and this identified carriers of CMV plus the relevant HLA. The ex vivo response was dominated by HLA-C-restricted CMV-specific TCR beta clonotypes.

The sample in question was cultured CD8+ T cells from PBMCs, obtained from culture after CMV antigen stimulation. The chain uses TRBV20-1 and TRBJ1-1, with no clear D. The origin of this receptor is a human donor in good health (CMV status not recorded). Some clones in this sample may be carry-over from other donors' samples. The chain's CDR3 is CSARGKGSRVNTEAFF. Here the CDR3 DNA reads TGCAGTGCTAGAGGGAAAGGGTCGAGGGTGAACACTGAAGCTTTCTTT.